This TCR beta chain came from a study of blood T cell repertoires in COVID-19. Trimming took 5 bases from V and 8 from J, leaving 12 bases between them. The CDR3 is 12 amino acids. Germline CDR1 SGHNT, CDR2 YENEEA. The table lists this clone with a count of one. This table comes from immunoSEQ multiplex PCR, and its TCRdb copy is limited to in-frame clones, with some not included. The top ten clones hold approximately 2.5% of a sample with under 30,000 clones, around 92% of them seen once. The clonotype comes from a man aged 45-65 years with active COVID-19. Sequenced: peripheral blood. The rearrangement links TRBV11-3 to TRBJ1-2, with a weak D call TRBD1 (5 bases). For the CDR3, the DNA is TGTGCCAGCAGCCCCCAGCGGGGGGGCTACACCTTC. This sequence encodes CASSPQRGGYTF. Together with reference TRBV11-3 and TRBJ1-2, the CDR3 gives the full variable domain: EAGVVQSPRYKIIEKKQPVAFWCNPISGHNTLYWYLQNLGQGPELLIRYENEEAVDDSQLPKDRFSAERLKGVDSTLKIQPAELGDSAVYLCASSPQRGGYTFGSGTRLTVV.